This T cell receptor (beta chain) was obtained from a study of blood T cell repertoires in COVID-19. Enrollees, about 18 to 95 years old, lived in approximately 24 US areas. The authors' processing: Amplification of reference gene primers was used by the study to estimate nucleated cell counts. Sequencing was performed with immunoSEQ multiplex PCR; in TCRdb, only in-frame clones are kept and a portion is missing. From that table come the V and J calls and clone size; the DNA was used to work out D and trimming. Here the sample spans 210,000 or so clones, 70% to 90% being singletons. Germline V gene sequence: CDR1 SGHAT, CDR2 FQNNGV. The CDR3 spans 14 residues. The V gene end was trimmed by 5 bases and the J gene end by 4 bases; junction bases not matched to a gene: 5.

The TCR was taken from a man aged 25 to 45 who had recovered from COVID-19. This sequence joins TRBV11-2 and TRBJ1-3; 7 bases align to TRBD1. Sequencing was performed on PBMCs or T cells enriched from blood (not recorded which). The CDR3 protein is CASSPGGVGNTIYF. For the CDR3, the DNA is TGTGCCAGCAGCCCAGGGGGAGTAGGAAACACCATATATTTT.